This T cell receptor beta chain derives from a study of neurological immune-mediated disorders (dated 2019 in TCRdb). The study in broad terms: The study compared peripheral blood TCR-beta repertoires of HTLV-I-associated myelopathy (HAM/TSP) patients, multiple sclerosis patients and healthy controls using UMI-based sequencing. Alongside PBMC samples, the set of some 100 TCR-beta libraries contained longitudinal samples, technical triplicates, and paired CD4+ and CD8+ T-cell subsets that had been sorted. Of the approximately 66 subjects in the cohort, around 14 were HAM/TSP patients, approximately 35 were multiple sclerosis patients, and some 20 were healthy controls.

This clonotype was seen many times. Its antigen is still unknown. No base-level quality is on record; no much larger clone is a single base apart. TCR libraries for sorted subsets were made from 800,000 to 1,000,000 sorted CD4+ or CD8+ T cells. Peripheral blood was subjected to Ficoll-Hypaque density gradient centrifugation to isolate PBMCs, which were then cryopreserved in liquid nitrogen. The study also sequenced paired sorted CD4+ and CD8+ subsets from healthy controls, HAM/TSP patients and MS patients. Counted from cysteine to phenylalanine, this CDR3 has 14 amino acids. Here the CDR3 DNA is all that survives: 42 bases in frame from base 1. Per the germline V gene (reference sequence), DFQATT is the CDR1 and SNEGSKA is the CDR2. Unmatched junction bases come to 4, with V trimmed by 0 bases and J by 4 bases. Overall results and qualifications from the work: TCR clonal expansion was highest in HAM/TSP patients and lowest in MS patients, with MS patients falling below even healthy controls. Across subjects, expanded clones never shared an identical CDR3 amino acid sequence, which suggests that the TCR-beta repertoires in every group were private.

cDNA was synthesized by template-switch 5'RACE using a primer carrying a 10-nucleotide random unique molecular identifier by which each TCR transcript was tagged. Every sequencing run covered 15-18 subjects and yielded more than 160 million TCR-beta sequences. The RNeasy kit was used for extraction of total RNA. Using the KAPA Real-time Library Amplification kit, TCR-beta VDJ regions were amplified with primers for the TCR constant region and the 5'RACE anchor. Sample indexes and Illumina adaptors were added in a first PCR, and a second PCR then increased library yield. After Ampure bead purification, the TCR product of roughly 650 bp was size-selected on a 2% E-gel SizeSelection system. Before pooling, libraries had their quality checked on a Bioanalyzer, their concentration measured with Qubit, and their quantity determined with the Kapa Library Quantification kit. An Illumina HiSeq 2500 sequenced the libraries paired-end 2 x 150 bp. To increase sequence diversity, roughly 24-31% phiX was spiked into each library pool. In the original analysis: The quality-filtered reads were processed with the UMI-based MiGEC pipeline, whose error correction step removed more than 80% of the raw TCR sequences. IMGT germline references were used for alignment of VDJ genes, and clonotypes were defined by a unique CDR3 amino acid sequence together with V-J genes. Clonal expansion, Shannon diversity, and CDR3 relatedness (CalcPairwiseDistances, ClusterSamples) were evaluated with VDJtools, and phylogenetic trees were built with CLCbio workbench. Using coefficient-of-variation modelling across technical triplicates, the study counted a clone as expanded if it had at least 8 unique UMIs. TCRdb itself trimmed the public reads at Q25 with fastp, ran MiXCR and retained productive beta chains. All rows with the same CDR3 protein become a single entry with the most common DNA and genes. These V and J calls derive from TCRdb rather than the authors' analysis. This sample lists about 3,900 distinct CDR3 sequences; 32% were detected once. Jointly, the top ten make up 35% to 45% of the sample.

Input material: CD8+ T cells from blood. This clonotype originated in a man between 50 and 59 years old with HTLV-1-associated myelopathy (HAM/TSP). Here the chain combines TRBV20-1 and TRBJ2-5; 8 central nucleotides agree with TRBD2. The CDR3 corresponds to CSARDPGGAETQYF. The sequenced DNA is TGCAGTGCTAGAGATCCGGGGGGGGCAGAGACCCAGTACTTC.